This T cell receptor beta chain was obtained from a study of beta chain features in type 1 diabetes. Findings of the study overall: Sequencing used cDNA, and cells with high TCR expression could therefore be over-represented. Shortening of TCRB CDR3s, moderate but significant, appeared in all four CD4+ subsets of Type 1 diabetes patients.

Investigators reverse transcribed all isolated RNA, so they sequenced expressed TCRB transcripts. Clones were sequenced by immunoSEQ multiplex PCR, and TCRdb holds only the in-frame ones, with some missing. The sample holds over 600,000 clones, 9.5% to 15% seen once. Of note for this clone: Its cognate antigen is unknown.

One heparinised blood draw averaging roughly 120 mL was given by each donor. CD45RO/CCR7/CD25/CD127/CD95/CD27 separated CD4+ naive, central memory, regulatory and stem cell-like memory cells by sorting. Germline loops: CDR1 MNHEY, CDR2 SMNVEV (reference sequence). The CDR3 consists of 12 residues. The V end lost 7 bases, the J end lost 5 bases, and 12 bases lay between the germline ends. The sequence was collected from a man aged 25-45 years with type 1 diabetes. V and J are TRBV27 and TRBJ2-7; possible D gene TRBD1, 6 bases. The sample consisted of naive CD4+ T cells from blood. The CDR3, as DNA: TGTGCCAGCACGGACAGTAGCCACGAGCAGTACTTC. It yields the protein CASTDSSHEQYF.